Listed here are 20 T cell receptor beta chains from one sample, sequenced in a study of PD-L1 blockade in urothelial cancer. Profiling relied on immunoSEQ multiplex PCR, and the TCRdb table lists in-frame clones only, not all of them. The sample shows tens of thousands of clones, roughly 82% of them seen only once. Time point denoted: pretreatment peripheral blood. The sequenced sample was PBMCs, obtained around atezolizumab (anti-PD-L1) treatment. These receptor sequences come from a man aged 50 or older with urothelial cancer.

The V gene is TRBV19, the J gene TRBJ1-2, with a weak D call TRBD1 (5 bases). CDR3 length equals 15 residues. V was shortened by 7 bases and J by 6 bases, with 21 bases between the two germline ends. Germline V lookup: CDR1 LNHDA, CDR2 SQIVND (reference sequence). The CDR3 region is CASTPSRGWRHGYTF. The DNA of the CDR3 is TGTGCCAGTACGCCATCTCGGGGGTGGCGTCATGGCTACACCTTC.

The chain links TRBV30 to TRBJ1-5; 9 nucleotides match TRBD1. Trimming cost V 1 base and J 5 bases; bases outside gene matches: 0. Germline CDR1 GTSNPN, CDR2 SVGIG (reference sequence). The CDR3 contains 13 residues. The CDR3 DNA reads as TGTGCCTGGAGTGGGACAGGGGATCAGCCCCAGCATTTT. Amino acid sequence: CAWSGTGDQPQHF. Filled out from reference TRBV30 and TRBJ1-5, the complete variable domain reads SQTIHQWPATLVQPVGSPLSLECTVEGTSNPNLYWYRQAAGRGLQLLFYSVGIGQISSEVPQNLSASRPQDRQFILSSKKLLLSDSGFYLCAWSGTGDQPQHFGDGTRLSIL.

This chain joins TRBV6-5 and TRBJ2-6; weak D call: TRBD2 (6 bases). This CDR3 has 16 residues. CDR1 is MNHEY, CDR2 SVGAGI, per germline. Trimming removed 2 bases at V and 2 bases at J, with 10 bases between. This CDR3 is CASSYRRDAGANVLTF. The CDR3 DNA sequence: TGTGCCAGCAGTTACAGGAGGGACGCTGGGGCCAACGTCCTGACTTTC.

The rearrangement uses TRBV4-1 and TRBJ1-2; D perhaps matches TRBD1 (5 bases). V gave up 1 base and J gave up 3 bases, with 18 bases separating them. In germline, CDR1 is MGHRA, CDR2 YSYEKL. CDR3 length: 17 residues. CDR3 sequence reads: CASSQVGRTKGDYGYTF. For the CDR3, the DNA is TGCGCCAGCAGCCAAGTCGGCAGGACAAAAGGGGACTATGGCTACACCTTC.

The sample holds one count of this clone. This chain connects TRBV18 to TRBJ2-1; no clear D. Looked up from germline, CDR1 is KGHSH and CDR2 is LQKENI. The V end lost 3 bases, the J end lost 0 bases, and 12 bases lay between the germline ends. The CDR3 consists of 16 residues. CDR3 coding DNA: TGTGCCAGCTCACCCCGTAGCTCTAGCTCCTACAATGAGCAGTTCTTC. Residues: CASSPRSSSSYNEQFF.

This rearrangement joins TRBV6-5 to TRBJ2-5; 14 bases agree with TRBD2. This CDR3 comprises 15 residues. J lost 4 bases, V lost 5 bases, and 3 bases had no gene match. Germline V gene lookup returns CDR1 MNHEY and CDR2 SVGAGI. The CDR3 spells CASSPGTSGGETQYF. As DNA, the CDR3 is TGTGCCAGCAGTCCCGGGACTAGCGGGGGAGAGACCCAGTACTTC.

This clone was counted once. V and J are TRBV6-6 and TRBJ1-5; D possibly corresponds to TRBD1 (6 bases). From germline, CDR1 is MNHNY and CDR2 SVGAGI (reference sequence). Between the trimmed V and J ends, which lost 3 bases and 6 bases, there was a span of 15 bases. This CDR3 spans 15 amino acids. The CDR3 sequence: CASSYTGTGGQPQHF. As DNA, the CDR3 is TGTGCCAGCAGTTATACAGGGACGGGGGGTCAGCCCCAGCATTTT.

The CDR3 DNA is TGTGCCAGCACCTTGAACAGGGCCGGGGAGCTGTTTTTT. Translation: CASTLNRAGELFF. The V call is TRBV6-1, the J call TRBJ2-2, with TRBD1 as a possible D gene (6 bases). The CDR3 extends over 13 amino acids. V was shortened by 7 bases and J by 6 bases, with 12 bases between the two germline ends. Germline CDR1 is MNHNS and CDR2 is SASEGT.

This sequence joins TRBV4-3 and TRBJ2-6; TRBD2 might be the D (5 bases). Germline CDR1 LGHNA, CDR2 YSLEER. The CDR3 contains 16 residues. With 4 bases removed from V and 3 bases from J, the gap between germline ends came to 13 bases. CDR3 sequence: CASSPRTRGGANVLTF. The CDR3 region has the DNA TGCGCCAGCAGCCCGAGGACCCGGGGTGGGGCCAACGTCCTGACTTTC.

The CDR3 here is CASSTTGKRGYTF. The CDR3 nucleotides read TGTGCCAGCAGTACGACAGGGAAAAGGGGCTACACCTTC. V gene TRBV2 combines with J gene TRBJ1-2, with 7 bases fitting TRBD1. Germline V lookup: CDR1 SNHLY, CDR2 FYNNEI. The CDR3 is 13 residues long. V was pared by 5 bases and J by 8 bases, with 8 bases of the junction left unmatched.

The CDR3, as DNA: TGTGCCAGCAGCTTACGACAAACTAGCGTAGGCACAGATACGCAGTATTTT. It yields the protein CASSLRQTSVGTDTQYF. The chain has TRBV11-3 and TRBJ2-3; 7 nucleotides line up with TRBD2. Trimming cost V 2 bases and J 1 base; bases outside gene matches: 9. Per the germline V gene, CDR1 is SGHNT and CDR2 is YENEEA. This CDR3 is built from 17 residues.

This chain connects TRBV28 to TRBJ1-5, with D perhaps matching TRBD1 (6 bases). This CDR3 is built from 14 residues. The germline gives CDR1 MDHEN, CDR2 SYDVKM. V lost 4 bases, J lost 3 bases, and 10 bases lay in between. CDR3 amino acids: CASSSGGLNQPQHF. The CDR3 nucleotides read TGTGCCAGCAGTTCCGGGGGGCTCAATCAGCCCCAGCATTTT. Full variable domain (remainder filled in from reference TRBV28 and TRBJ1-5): DVKVTQSSRYLVKRTGEKVFLECVQDMDHENMFWYRQDPGLGLRLIYFSYDVKMKEKGDIPEGYSVSREKKERFSLILESASTNQTSMYLCASSSGGLNQPQHFGDGTRLSIL.

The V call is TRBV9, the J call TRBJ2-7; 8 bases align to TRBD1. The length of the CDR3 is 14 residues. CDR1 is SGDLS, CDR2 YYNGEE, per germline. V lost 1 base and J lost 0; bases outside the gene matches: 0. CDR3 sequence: CASSVQGASYEQYF. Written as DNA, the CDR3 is TGTGCCAGCAGCGTACAGGGGGCCTCCTACGAGCAGTACTTC.

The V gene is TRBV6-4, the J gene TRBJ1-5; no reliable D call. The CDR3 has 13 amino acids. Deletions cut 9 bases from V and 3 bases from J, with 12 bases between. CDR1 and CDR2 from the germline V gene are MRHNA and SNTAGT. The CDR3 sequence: CASSVGLNQPQHF. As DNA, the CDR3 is TGTGCCAGTTCAGTGGGCCTCAATCAGCCCCAGCATTTT.

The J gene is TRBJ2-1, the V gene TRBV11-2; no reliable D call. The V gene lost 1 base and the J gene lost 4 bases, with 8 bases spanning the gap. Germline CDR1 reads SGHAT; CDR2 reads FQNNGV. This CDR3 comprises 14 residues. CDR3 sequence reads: CASSLASRYNEQFF. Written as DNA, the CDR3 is TGTGCCAGCAGCTTAGCCTCCCGGTACAATGAGCAGTTCTTC.

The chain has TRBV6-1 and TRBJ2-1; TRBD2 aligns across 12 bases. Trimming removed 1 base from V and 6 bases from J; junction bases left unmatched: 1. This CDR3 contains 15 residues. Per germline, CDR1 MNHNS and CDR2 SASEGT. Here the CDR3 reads CASSEGLAGVNEQFF. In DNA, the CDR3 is TGTGCCAGCAGTGAAGGACTAGCGGGGGTCAATGAGCAGTTCTTC.

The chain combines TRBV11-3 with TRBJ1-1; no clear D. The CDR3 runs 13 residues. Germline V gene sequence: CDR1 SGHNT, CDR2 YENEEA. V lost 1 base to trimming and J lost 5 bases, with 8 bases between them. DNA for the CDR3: TGTGCCAGCAGCTTAGCTGCGGGGACTGAAGCTTTCTTT. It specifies CASSLAAGTEAFF.

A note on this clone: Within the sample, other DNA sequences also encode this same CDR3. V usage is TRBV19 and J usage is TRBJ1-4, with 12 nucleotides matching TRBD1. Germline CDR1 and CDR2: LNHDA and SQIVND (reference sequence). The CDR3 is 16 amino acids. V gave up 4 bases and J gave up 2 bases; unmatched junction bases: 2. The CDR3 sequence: CASSTGQGATNEKLFF. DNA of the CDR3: TGTGCCAGTAGTACGGGACAGGGGGCTACTAATGAAAAACTGTTTTTT.

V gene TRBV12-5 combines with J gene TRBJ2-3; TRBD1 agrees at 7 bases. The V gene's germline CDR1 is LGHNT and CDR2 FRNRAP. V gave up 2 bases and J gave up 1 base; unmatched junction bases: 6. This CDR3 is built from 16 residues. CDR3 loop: CASGLFSGGRTDTQYF. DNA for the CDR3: TGTGCTAGTGGTTTGTTTTCAGGGGGACGCACAGATACGCAGTATTTT.

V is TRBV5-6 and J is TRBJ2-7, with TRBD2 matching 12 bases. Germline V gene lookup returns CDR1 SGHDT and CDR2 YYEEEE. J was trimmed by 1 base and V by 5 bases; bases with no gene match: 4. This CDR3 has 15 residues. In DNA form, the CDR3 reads TGTGCCAGCAGACACGGACTAGCGGGGTCCTACGAGCAGTACTTC. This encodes CASRHGLAGSYEQYF.